The source of this TCR beta chain is a study of T-cell memory formation after mild COVID-19. Looking at the study overall: TCR clusters were mostly confined to one donor each. Findings and caveats of the study: While clones contracting from day 15 to 85 were balanced between CD4 and CD8, later expanders leaned CD4+.

A few counts support this clonotype. Its antigen remains unidentified. The CDR3 has 15 amino acids. Trimming pared 6 bases from V and 7 bases from J, leaving 21 bases between. Sample barcodes and UMIs were carried by the TCR alpha and TCR beta cDNA libraries that 5'RACE generated with constant-segment primers. TCRdb processed the 5' RACE reads anew with MiXCR; each CDR3 protein has one entry. This sample carries roughly 120,000 distinct CDR3 sequences, roughly 15% of them seen once, and the ten largest clones take 11% to 15%. The material sequenced was PBMCs or a T cell subset sorted from them (not recorded which). This TCR came from an adult woman who had mild COVID-19 (a few samples of this study predate the infection). Cell type and time point are not known. This sequence joins TRBV12-3 or TRBV12-4 and TRBJ1-1, with a possible D match to TRBD1 (5 bases). For the CDR3, the DNA is TGTGCCAGCAGATCTCATGATACAGGTTACATTGAAGCTTTCTTT. Its translation: CASRSHDTGYIEAFF.